Below are 12 T cell receptor beta chains sequenced from a single sample in a study of cytomegalovirus exposure and HLA in healthy donors. It was with 60 Vbeta and 13 Jbeta primers that the PCR ran. Clones were sequenced by immunoSEQ multiplex PCR, and TCRdb holds only the in-frame ones, with some missing. Its table records tens of thousands of clones. The source material was PBMCs. The receptor source for this set is a man aged 18 to 35 in good health and CMV-seropositive.

The gene calls are TRBV19 and TRBJ1-4; 8 positions match TRBD1. The junction had 14 bases not matched to a gene; V was cut back by 5 bases and J by 12 bases. The germline V gene has CDR1 LNHDA and CDR2 SQIVND (reference sequence). The CDR3 sequence is 15 residues long. CDR3 DNA: TGTGCCAGTAGTCCCACCGGGACAGGTTTCAAAGAACTGTTTTTT. Translating gives CASSPTGTGFKELFF.

The chain combines TRBV9 with TRBJ2-1; D gene unclear. V lost 1 base and J 4 bases, leaving 12 bases between the germline ends. The germline V gene has CDR1 SGDLS and CDR2 YYNGEE. This CDR3 is built from 15 residues. This CDR3 reads CASSVPTGGYNEQFF. The CDR3 region has the DNA TGTGCCAGCAGCGTACCGACGGGTGGGTACAATGAGCAGTTCTTC.

The chain recombines TRBV6-5 with TRBJ1-1; D uncertain. Germline loops: CDR1 MNHEY, CDR2 SVGAGI. V shed 0 bases and J shed 5 bases, with 7 bases lying between them. The CDR3 has 13 residues. This chain's CDR3 is CASSYSRGTEAFF. In DNA form, the CDR3 reads TGTGCCAGCAGTTACTCGCGGGGTACTGAAGCTTTCTTT.

The chain has TRBV6-4 and TRBJ2-5; 7 nucleotides agree with TRBD1. The J segment lost 0 bases and the V segment lost 4 bases, leaving 11 bases of the junction unmatched. The length of the CDR3 is 17 residues. Germline assignment: CDR1 MRHNA and CDR2 SNTAGT. The CDR3: CASSAERGPRDQETQYF. The CDR3 DNA follows: TGTGCCAGCAGTGCTGAGAGGGGGCCCCGAGACCAAGAGACCCAGTACTTC.

J is TRBJ1-1 and V is TRBV6-1; 9 positions agree with TRBD1. There are 16 residues in the CDR3. V lost 1 base, J lost 6 bases, and 9 bases stayed unmatched. The germline gives CDR1 MNHNS, CDR2 SASEGT. The CDR3 here is CASSEGLGTGSPEAFF. The CDR3, as DNA: TGTGCCAGCAGTGAAGGGCTCGGGACAGGGAGCCCTGAAGCTTTCTTT.

The rearrangement links TRBV5-1 to TRBJ1-1; 7 positions agree with TRBD1. Germline trimming cut 4 bases from V and 0 bases from J; bases unmatched to any gene: 6. The CDR3 is made up of 15 amino acids. In germline, CDR1 is SGHRS, CDR2 YFSETQ. In nucleotides, the CDR3 is TGCGCCAGCAGCGCCTACAGGGGAATGAACACTGAAGCTTTCTTT. Translating it yields CASSAYRGMNTEAFF. Based on the CDR3 plus reference TRBV5-1 and TRBJ1-1, the full variable domain is KAGVTQTPRYLIKTRGQQVTLSCSPISGHRSVSWYQQTPGQGLQFLFEYFSETQRNKGNFPGRFSGRQFSNSRSEMNVSTLELGDSALYLCASSAYRGMNTEAFFGQGTRLTVV.

The chain carries TRBV4-1 and TRBJ1-2, with a tentative D call TRBD1 (6 bases). Germline CDR1 and CDR2: MGHRA and YSYEKL. Between the trimmed V and J ends, which lost 3 bases and 0 bases, there was a span of 14 bases. The CDR3 is 16 amino acids. CDR3 sequence reads: CASSHIQGSANYGYTF. The CDR3 DNA follows: TGCGCCAGCAGCCACATACAGGGATCGGCTAACTATGGCTACACCTTC.

The chain is built from TRBV5-6 and TRBJ1-3; TRBD1 might be the D (5 bases). The CDR3 covers 15 residues. Germline CDR1 SGHDT, CDR2 YYEEEE. Trimming stripped 2 bases from V and 0 bases from J, with 9 bases between. The CDR3 region has the DNA TGTGCCAGCAGCTTTGGACAAATCTCTGGAAACACCATATATTTT. Protein: CASSFGQISGNTIYF.

This chain uses TRBV19 with TRBJ1-3, with D uncertain. Trimming stripped 3 bases from V and 2 bases from J, with 8 bases between. This CDR3 is 14 amino acids long. Looked up from germline, CDR1 is LNHDA and CDR2 is SQIVND (reference sequence). The CDR3 here is CASSIRGTGNTIYF. The CDR3, as DNA: TGTGCCAGTAGTATTCGGGGAACTGGAAACACCATATATTTT.

The CDR3 sequence is CASRRTGSGDQPQHF. Here the CDR3 DNA reads TGTGCCAGCAGGCGGACAGGGTCAGGGGATCAGCCCCAGCATTTT. This chain connects TRBV6-5 to TRBJ1-5; 8 nucleotides agree with TRBD1. CDR3 length equals 15 residues. V shed 6 bases and J 5 bases; nucleotides not matched to a gene: 9. CDR1 and CDR2 from the germline V gene are MNHEY and SVGAGI.

V is TRBV19 and J is TRBJ1-3; D uncertain. V shed 0 bases and J shed 3 bases, with 9 bases lying between them. The length of the CDR3 is 15 residues. Per germline, CDR1 LNHDA and CDR2 SQIVND (reference sequence). The CDR3 loop reads CASSIDLRFGNTIYF. The CDR3 nucleotides are TGTGCCAGTAGTATAGATCTAAGATTTGGAAACACCATATATTTT.

The chain recombines TRBV5-1 with TRBJ1-4; TRBD1 aligns across 7 bases. CDR3 length equals 14 residues. Germline CDR1 and CDR2: SGHRS and YFSETQ. Germline trimming cut 4 bases from V and 4 bases from J; bases unmatched to any gene: 4. CDR3 nucleotides: TGCGCCAGCAGCATGGGACAGCGTAATGAAAAACTGTTTTTT. Protein: CASSMGQRNEKLFF.